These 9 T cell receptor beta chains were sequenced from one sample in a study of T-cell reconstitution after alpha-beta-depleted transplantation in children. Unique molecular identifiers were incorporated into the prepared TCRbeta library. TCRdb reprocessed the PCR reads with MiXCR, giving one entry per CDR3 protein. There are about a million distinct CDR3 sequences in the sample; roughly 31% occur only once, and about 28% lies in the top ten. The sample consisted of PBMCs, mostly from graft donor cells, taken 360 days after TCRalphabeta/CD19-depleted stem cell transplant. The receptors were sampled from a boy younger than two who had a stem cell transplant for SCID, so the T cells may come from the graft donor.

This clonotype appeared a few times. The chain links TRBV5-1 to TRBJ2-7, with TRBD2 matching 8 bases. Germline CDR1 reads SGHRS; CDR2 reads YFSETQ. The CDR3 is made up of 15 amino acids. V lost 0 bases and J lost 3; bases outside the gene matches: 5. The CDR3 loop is CASSLAGGALYEQYF. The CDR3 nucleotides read TGCGCCAGCAGCTTGGCGGGGGGGGCCCTCTACGAGCAGTACTTC.

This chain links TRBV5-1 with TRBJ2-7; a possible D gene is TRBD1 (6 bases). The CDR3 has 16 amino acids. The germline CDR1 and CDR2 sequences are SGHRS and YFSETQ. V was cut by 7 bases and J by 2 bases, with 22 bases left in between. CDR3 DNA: TGCGCCAGCGGTAGAGGGACACCACACGGCGCCTACGAGCAGTACTTC. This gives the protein CASGRGTPHGAYEQYF.

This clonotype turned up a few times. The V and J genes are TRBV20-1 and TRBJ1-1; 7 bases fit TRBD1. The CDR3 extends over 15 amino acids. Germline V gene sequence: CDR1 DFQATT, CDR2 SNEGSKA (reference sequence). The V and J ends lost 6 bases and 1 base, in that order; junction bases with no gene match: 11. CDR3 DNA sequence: TGCAGTGCCTTCTGGAGGGGGCTGGGGAACACTGAAGCTTTCTTT. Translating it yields CSAFWRGLGNTEAFF.

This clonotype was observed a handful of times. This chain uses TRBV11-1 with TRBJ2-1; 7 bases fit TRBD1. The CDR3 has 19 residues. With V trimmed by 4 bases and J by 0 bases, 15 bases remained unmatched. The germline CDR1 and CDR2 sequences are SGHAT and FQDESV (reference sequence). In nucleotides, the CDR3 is TGTGCCAGCAGCTCATACAGGGGCGCCCCACAAAGCTCCTACAATGAGCAGTTCTTC. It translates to CASSSYRGAPQSSYNEQFF.

CDR3 loop: CASSGLGANEQFF. As DNA, the CDR3 is TGCGCCAGCAGCGGCCTAGGGGCCAATGAGCAGTTCTTC. The chain uses TRBV5-1 and TRBJ2-1; possible D gene TRBD1, 5 bases. CDR3 length equals 13 residues. Germline lookup yields CDR1 SGHRS and CDR2 YFSETQ. Trimming stripped 4 bases from V and 6 bases from J, with 11 bases between.

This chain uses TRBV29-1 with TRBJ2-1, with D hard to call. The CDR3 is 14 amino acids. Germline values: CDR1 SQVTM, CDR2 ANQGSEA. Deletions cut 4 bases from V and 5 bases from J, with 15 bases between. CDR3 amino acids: CSVVAGMLNNEQFF. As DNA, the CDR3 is TGCAGCGTTGTCGCTGGGATGTTAAACAATGAGCAGTTCTTC.

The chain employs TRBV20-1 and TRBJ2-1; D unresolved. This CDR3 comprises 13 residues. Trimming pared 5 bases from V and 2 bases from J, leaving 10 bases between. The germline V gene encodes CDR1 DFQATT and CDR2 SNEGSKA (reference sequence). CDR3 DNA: TGCAGTGCTCCCGGCAGGACCTACAATGAGCAGTTCTTC. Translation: CSAPGRTYNEQFF.

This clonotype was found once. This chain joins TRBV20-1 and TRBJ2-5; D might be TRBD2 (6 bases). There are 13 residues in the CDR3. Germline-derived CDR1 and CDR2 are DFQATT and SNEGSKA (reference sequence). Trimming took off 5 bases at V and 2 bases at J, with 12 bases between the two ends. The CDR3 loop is CSARRDLQETQYF. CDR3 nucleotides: TGCAGTGCTCGCCGGGACTTACAAGAGACCCAGTACTTC.

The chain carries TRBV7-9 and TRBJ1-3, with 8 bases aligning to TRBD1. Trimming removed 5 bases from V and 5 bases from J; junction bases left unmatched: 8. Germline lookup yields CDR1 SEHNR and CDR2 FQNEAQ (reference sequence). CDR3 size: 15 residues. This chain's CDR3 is CASSDGQGPRNTIYF. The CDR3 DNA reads TGTGCCAGCAGCGACGGACAGGGACCTAGAAACACCATATATTTT.